The 2 T cell receptor beta chains presented below share a single source sample, sequenced in a study of blood T cell repertoires in COVID-19. Generated by immunoSEQ multiplex PCR, the TCRdb table keeps only in-frame clones and is missing some. The data show about 180,000 clones, with approximately 83% seen just once and less than 3.5% held by the top ten. The sequencing sample was made of peripheral blood. These receptors originate from a woman aged 55-75 years with acute or convalescent COVID-19.

In this sample, this clone turned up many times. J is TRBJ1-1 and V is TRBV10-3; perhaps TRBD1 as D (5 bases). The germline V gene has CDR1 ENHRY and CDR2 SYGVKD. The V and J ends lost 8 bases and 5 bases respectively, with 9 bases between them. The CDR3 is made up of 11 amino acids. CDR3 sequence: CAIGGGTEAFF. The CDR3 DNA follows: TGTGCCATCGGGGGGGGAACTGAAGCTTTCTTT.

This clone has a single count. This chain links TRBV3-1 (or the pseudogene TRBV3-2) with TRBJ2-7, with a tentative D call TRBD1 (5 bases). Germline loops: CDR1 LGHDT, CDR2 YNNKEL (reference sequence). This CDR3 is built from 12 residues. Deletions cut 3 bases from V and 6 bases from J, with 9 bases between. CDR3 in amino acids: CASSQTAAEQYF. Here the CDR3 DNA reads TGTGCCAGCAGCCAGACAGCTGCCGAGCAGTACTTC.